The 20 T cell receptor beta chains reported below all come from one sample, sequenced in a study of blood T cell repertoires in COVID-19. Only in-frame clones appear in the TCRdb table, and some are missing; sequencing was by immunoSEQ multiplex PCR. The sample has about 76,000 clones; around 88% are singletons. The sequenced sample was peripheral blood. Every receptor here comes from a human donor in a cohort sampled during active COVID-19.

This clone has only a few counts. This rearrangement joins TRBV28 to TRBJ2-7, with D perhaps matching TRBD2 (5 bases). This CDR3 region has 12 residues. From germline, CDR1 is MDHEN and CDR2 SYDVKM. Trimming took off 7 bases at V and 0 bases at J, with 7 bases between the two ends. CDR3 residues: CASIGNSYEQYF. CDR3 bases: TGTGCCAGCATCGGGAACTCCTACGAGCAGTACTTC.

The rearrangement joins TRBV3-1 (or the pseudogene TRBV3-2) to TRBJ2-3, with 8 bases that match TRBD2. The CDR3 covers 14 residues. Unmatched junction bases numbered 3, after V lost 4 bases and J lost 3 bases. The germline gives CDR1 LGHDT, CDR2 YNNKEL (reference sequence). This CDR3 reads CASSLAGGTDTQYF. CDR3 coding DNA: TGTGCCAGCAGCCTGGCGGGAGGAACAGATACGCAGTATTTT.

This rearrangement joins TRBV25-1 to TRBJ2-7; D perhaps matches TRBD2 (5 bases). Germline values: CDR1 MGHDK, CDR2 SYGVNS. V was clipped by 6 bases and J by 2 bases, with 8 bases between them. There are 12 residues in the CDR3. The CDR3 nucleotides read TGTGCCAGCAGCGGGGTCCCCTACGAGCAGTACTTC. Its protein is CASSGVPYEQYF.

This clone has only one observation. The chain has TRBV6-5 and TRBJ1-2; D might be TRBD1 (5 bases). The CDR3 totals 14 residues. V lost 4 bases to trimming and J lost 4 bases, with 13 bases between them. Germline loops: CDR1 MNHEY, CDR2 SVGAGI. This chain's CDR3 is CASSSMGRAYGYTF. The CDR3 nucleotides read TGTGCCAGCAGTTCGATGGGGCGCGCCTATGGCTACACCTTC.

CDR3 DNA sequence: TGTGCCTGGGCCCGCAAGGGGCAGTCGCTTACCTACGAGCAGTACTTC. This translates into CAWARKGQSLTYEQYF. The V and J genes are TRBV30 and TRBJ2-7, with D maybe TRBD1 (5 bases). The CDR3 spans 16 residues. V was trimmed by 5 bases and J by 2 bases, leaving 22 bases between them. Germline V lookup: CDR1 GTSNPN, CDR2 SVGIG (reference sequence).

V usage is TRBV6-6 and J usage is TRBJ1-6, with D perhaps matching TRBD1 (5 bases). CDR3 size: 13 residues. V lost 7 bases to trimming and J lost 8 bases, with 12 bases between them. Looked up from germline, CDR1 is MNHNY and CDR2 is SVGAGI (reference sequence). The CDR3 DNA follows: TGTGCCAGCACCCAATGGGGGGATTCACCCCTCCACTTT. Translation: CASTQWGDSPLHF.

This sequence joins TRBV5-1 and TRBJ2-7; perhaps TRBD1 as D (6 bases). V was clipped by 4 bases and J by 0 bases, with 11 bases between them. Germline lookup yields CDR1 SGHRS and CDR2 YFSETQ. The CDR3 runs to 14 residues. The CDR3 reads CASSPTGSSYEQYF. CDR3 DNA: TGCGCCAGCAGCCCTACAGGGAGCTCCTACGAGCAGTACTTC.

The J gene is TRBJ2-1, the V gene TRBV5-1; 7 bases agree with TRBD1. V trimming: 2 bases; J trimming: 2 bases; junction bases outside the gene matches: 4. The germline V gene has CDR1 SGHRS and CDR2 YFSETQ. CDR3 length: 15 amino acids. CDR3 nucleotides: TGCGCCAGCAGCTTTGAAGGGGGCGCCTACAATGAGCAGTTCTTC. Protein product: CASSFEGGAYNEQFF.

The CDR3 sequence: CASSITGTGYNEQFF. CDR3 bases: TGTGCCAGTAGTATCACCGGGACAGGCTACAATGAGCAGTTCTTC. The chain recombines TRBV19 with TRBJ2-1; 8 bases align to TRBD1. The length of the CDR3 is 15 residues. Germline-derived CDR1 and CDR2 are LNHDA and SQIVND (reference sequence). The V gene end was trimmed by 3 bases and the J gene end by 3 bases; junction bases not matched to a gene: 4.

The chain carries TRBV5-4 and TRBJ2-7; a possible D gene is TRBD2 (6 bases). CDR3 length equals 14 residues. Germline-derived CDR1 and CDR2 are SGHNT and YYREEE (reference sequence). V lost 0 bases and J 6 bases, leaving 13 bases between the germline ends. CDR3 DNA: TGTGCCAGCAGCTTGGGCGGGATCCCAAGCGAGCAGTACTTC. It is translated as CASSLGGIPSEQYF.

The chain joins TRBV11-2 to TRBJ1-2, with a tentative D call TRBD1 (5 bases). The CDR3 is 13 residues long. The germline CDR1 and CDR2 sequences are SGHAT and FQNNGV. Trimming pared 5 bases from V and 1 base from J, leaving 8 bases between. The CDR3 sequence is CASSRDSNYGYTF. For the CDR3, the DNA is TGTGCCAGCAGCAGAGACAGTAACTATGGCTACACCTTC.

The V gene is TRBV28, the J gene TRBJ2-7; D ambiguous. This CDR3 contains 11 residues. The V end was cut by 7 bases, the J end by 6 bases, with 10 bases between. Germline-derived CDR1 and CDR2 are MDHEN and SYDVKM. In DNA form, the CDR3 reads TGTGCCAGCAAAGCTTTTCGCGAGCAGTACTTC. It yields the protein CASKAFREQYF.

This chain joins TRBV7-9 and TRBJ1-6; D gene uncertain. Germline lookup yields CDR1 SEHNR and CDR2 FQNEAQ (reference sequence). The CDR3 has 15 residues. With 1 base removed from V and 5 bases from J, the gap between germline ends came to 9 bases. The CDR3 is CASSLGSADNSPLHF. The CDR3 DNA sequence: TGTGCCAGCAGCTTAGGGAGCGCAGATAATTCACCCCTCCACTTT. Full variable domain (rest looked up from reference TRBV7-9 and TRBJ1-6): DTGVSQNPRHKITKRGQNVTFRCDPISEHNRLYWYRQTLGQGPEFLTYFQNEAQLEKSRLLSDRFSAERPKGSFSTLEIQRTEQGDSAMYLCASSLGSADNSPLHFGNGTRLTVT.

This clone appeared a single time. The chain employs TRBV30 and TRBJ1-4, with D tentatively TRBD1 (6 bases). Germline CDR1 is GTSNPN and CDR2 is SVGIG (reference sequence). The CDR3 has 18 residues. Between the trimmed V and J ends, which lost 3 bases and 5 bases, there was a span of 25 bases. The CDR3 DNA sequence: TGTGCCTGGAGGGTATCCGGGACACTTCTCAAAGGGAATGAAAAACTGTTTTTT. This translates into CAWRVSGTLLKGNEKLFF.

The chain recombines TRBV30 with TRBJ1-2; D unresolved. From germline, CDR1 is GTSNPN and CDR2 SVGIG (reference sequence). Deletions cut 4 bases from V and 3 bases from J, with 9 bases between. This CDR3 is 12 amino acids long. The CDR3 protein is CAWTSSDYGYTF. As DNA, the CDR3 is TGTGCCTGGACAAGTTCGGACTATGGCTACACCTTC.

CDR3 sequence: CASSEPQGQIYLQATDTQYF. DNA for the CDR3: TGTGCCAGCAGTGAACCCCAGGGACAGATCTATCTCCAGGCCACAGATACGCAGTATTTT. The chain is built from TRBV2 and TRBJ2-3; 7 nucleotides line up with TRBD1. Germline V lookup: CDR1 SNHLY, CDR2 FYNNEI. The CDR3 is 20 amino acids. Trimming took 2 bases from V and 2 from J; bases not matched to a gene: 19.

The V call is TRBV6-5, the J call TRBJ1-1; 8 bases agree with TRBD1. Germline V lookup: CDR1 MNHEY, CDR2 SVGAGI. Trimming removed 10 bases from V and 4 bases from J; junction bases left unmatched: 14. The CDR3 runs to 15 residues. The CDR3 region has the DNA TGTGCCAACGGACAGGGCCGTAGGCCTAGCACTGAAGCTTTCTTT. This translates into CANGQGRRPSTEAFF.

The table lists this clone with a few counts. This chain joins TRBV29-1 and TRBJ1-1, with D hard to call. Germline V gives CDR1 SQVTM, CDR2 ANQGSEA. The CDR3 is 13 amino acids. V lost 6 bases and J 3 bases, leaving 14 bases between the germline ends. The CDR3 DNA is TGCAGCGTCGAGGAGGGTTCGTACACTGAAGCTTTCTTT. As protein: CSVEEGSYTEAFF.

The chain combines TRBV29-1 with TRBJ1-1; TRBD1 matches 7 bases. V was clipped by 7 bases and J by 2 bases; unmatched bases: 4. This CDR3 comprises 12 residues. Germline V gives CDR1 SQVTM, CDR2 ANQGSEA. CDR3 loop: CSETGANTEAFF. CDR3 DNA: TGCAGCGAAACAGGGGCTAACACTGAAGCTTTCTTT.

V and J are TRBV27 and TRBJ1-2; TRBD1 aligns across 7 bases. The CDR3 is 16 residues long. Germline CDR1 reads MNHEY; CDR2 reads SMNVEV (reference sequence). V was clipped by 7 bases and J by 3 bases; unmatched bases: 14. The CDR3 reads CASTRAGRGNDYGYTF. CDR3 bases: TGTGCCAGCACCCGAGCAGGCAGGGGGAACGACTATGGCTACACCTTC.